The next 8 T cell receptor beta chains were all read from a single sample in a study of cytomegalovirus exposure and HLA in healthy donors. The study ran its PCR with 60 Vbeta and 13 Jbeta primers. Assay: immunoSEQ multiplex PCR; the TCRdb copy retains only in-frame clones and omits some. Among 100,000 to 150,000 clones listed, approximately 85% were seen once. Sequencing used PBMCs. These receptors were taken from a male donor in good health and CMV-seropositive.

The V call is TRBV7-9, the J call TRBJ2-5; TRBD2 matches at 10 bases. CDR1 and CDR2 (germline): SEHNR, FQNEAQ (reference sequence). J was trimmed by 5 bases and V by 2 bases; bases with no gene match: 5. The CDR3 totals 15 residues. In DNA, the CDR3 is TGTGCCAGCAGCTTACTAGCGGGAGCGGGTGAGACCCAGTACTTC. Amino acids: CASSLLAGAGETQYF.

This chain connects TRBV28 to TRBJ1-5; 10 positions match TRBD1. The CDR3 is 14 amino acids. Germline V gives CDR1 MDHEN, CDR2 SYDVKM. Germline trimming cut 6 bases from V and 4 bases from J; bases unmatched to any gene: 3. CDR3 in DNA: TGTGCCAGCAGGACAGGGGGCGGGAATCAGCCCCAGCATTTT. It codes for CASRTGGGNQPQHF.

The chain links TRBV29-1 to TRBJ1-1, with 8 bases aligning to TRBD1. V shed 6 bases, J shed 1 base, and the junction held 7 bases outside the gene matches. The CDR3 is made up of 14 amino acids. Germline V gives CDR1 SQVTM, CDR2 ANQGSEA. The DNA of the CDR3 is TGCAGCGTGGTTAGACAGGGGAGGAACACTGAAGCTTTCTTT. Protein: CSVVRQGRNTEAFF.

The chain is built from TRBV27 and TRBJ2-1; no firm D call. V was cut by 5 bases and J by 3 bases, with 14 bases left in between. The CDR3 runs 15 residues. Germline lookup yields CDR1 MNHEY and CDR2 SMNVEV (reference sequence). The CDR3 DNA reads TGTGCCAGCAGTGGGTTTAGCACCAACTACAATGAGCAGTTCTTC. It translates to CASSGFSTNYNEQFF.

A note on this clone: The identical CDR3 is also encoded by other nucleotide sequences in the sample. V is TRBV7-2 and J is TRBJ2-2; tentatively, D is TRBD2 (6 bases). Germline assignment: CDR1 SGHTA and CDR2 FQGNSA. Trimming took 5 bases from V and 0 from J, leaving 10 bases between them. The CDR3 contains 15 residues. The CDR3 sequence: CASSPRLANTGELFF. The CDR3 DNA is TGTGCCAGCAGCCCGCGACTAGCGAACACCGGGGAGCTGTTTTTT. Filled out from reference TRBV7-2 and TRBJ2-2, the complete variable domain reads GAGVSQSPSNKVTEKGKDVELRCDPISGHTALYWYRQSLGQGLEFLIYFQGNSAPDKSGLPSDRFSAERTGGSVSTLTIQRTQQEDSAVYLCASSPRLANTGELFFGEGSRLTVL.

The chain carries TRBV30 and TRBJ1-1, with D possibly being TRBD1 (5 bases). The CDR3 is 12 residues long. Trimming took off 5 bases at V and 1 base at J, with 8 bases between the two ends. Germline values: CDR1 GTSNPN, CDR2 SVGIG (reference sequence). This CDR3 reads CAWARGNTEAFF. CDR3 coding DNA: TGTGCCTGGGCTAGGGGGAACACTGAAGCTTTCTTT.

The V call is TRBV20-1, the J call TRBJ2-1; 7 bases agree with TRBD2. In germline, CDR1 is DFQATT, CDR2 SNEGSKA (reference sequence). The ends lost 3 bases at V and 10 bases at J; junction bases unmatched: 3. CDR3 length: 11 residues. The CDR3 here is CSASGRQEQFF. CDR3 in DNA: TGCAGTGCTAGCGGGAGGCAAGAGCAGTTCTTC.

The chain couples TRBV4-2 to TRBJ2-7; D is perhaps TRBD2 (6 bases). This CDR3 is 15 amino acids long. V was pared by 5 bases and J by 0 bases, with 14 bases between. Germline assignment: CDR1 LGHNA and CDR2 YNFKEQ. The CDR3: CASSVAVLSSYEQYF. The DNA for the CDR3 is TGTGCCAGCAGCGTAGCGGTTTTAAGCTCCTACGAGCAGTACTTC.